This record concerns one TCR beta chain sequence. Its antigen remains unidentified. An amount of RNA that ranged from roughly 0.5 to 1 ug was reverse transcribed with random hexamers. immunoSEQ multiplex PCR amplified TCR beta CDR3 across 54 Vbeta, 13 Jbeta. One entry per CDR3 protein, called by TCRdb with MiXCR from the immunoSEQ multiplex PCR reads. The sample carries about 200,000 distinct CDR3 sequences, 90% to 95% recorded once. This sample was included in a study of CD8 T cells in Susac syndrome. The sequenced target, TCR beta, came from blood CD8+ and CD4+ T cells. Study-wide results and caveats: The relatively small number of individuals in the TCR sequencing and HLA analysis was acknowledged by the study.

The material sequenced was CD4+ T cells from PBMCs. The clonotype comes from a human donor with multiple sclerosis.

DNA of the CDR3: TGTGCCAGCAGCGTTGGGACAGGGGGCAGTTCACCCCTCCACTTT. Translated, it gives CASSVGTGGSSPLHF. This chain links TRBV9 with TRBJ1-6, with 12 positions matching TRBD1. The CDR3 sequence is 15 residues long. Looked up from germline, CDR1 is SGDLS and CDR2 is YYNGEE. Unmatched junction bases numbered 3, after V lost 2 bases and J lost 9 bases.